A single sample is the source of the 28 T cell receptor beta chains below, sequenced in a study of a mutant IDH1 vaccine in newly diagnosed glioma. Their antigens remain unidentified. Documented time point: week 5, during vaccination. Every vaccine dose comprised 300 ug of mutant IDH1 20-mer peptide plus topical imiquimod. Data came from immunoSEQ multiplex PCR; TCRdb stores just in-frame clones and leaves some out. The sample lists roughly 25,000 clones, 75% to 80% seen once, with roughly a tenth in the top ten. This sample comprised PBMCs, obtained from a glioma patient whose treatment included an IDH1 peptide vaccine. The source of these receptors is a man aged 35-49 years with glioma.

This rearrangement joins TRBV6-5 to TRBJ1-5, with D possibly being TRBD1 (5 bases). The CDR3 is 14 residues long. V was cut by 4 bases and J by 4 bases, with 11 bases left in between. The germline V gene encodes CDR1 MNHEY and CDR2 SVGAGI. The DNA of the CDR3 is TGTGCCAGCAGTTCGGGACGCCCGAATCAGCCCCAGCATTTT. Its translation is CASSSGRPNQPQHF.

This clone has a single count. The CDR3 coding sequence is TGTGCCAGCAGCAAACCCGTTACTAGCGGAATGATCAATGAGCAGTTCTTC. Translated, it gives CASSKPVTSGMINEQFF. The chain is built from TRBV7-2 and TRBJ2-1, with 8 positions matching TRBD2. The CDR3 loop spans 17 amino acids. J lost 6 bases, V lost 5 bases, and 15 bases had no gene match. Germline CDR1 and CDR2: SGHTA and FQGNSA.

This chain connects TRBV19 to TRBJ2-2; 13 positions match TRBD2. There are 19 residues in the CDR3. Germline assignment: CDR1 LNHDA and CDR2 SQIVND (reference sequence). Germline trimming cut 4 bases from V and 4 bases from J; bases unmatched to any gene: 12. DNA for the CDR3: TGTGCCAGTAGTAAAATCGGACTAGCGGGAGCTGGGGTCACCGGGGAGCTGTTTTTT. It specifies CASSKIGLAGAGVTGELFF.

V is TRBV19 and J is TRBJ2-3, with TRBD2 identical over 9 bases. This CDR3 region has 14 residues. V lost 3 bases to trimming and J lost 3 bases; unmatched junction nucleotides: 1. The V gene's germline CDR1 is LNHDA and CDR2 SQIVND (reference sequence). The CDR3 reads CASSISGRTDTQYF. The CDR3 DNA reads as TGTGCCAGTAGTATTAGCGGGAGAACAGATACGCAGTATTTT.

This clone showed up just once. The rearrangement joins TRBV4-1 to TRBJ1-2; TRBD1 is a possible D gene (5 bases). From germline, CDR1 is MGHRA and CDR2 YSYEKL. The CDR3 runs 17 residues. Trimming took 0 bases from V and 1 from J, leaving 15 bases between them. CDR3 nucleotide sequence: TGCGCCAGCAGCCAAGATAAATCTTTGGGGGATAACTATGGCTACACCTTC. Its protein is CASSQDKSLGDNYGYTF.

This clone has more than one count but fewer than ten. Other DNA sequences in the sample encode the same CDR3. The chain has TRBV11-3 and TRBJ2-1; TRBD1 aligns across 11 bases. There are 15 residues in the CDR3. Germline V gene sequence: CDR1 SGHNT, CDR2 YENEEA. Losses at the gene ends were 8 bases for V and 7 bases for J; bases not matched to a gene: 10. The CDR3 DNA sequence: TGTGCCAGCTCACTTCGGGGGACAGGGGGGAATGAGCAGTTCTTC. Translating gives CASSLRGTGGNEQFF.

This clone was seen just once. The CDR3 DNA is TGTGCCAGCAGCCTAACTAGCTCCTATAATTCACCCCTCCACTTT. Amino acids: CASSLTSSYNSPLHF. The chain uses TRBV2 and TRBJ1-6; D is undetermined. The germline V and J ends were trimmed by 6 bases and 0 bases, with 9 bases remaining between them. Germline CDR1 and CDR2: SNHLY and FYNNEI. The CDR3 runs 15 residues.

This chain connects TRBV7-9 to TRBJ2-3, with 7 nucleotides matching TRBD2. In germline, CDR1 is SEHNR, CDR2 FQNEAQ (reference sequence). The CDR3 sequence is 18 residues long. Trimming at V came to 5 bases and at J to 1 base, leaving 15 bases not matched to a gene. CDR3 loop: CASSAQSGTPVGTDTQYF. For the CDR3, the DNA is TGTGCCAGCAGCGCCCAAAGCGGGACTCCGGTGGGCACAGATACGCAGTATTTT. The whole variable domain, filled in from reference TRBV7-9 and TRBJ2-3, reads DTGVSQNPRHKITKRGQNVTFRCDPISEHNRLYWYRQTLGQGPEFLTYFQNEAQLEKSRLLSDRFSAERPKGSFSTLEIQRTEQGDSAMYLCASSAQSGTPVGTDTQYFGPGTRLTVL.

The chain uses TRBV19 and TRBJ1-2, with no clear D. CDR1 and CDR2 from the germline V gene are LNHDA and SQIVND (reference sequence). There are 15 residues in the CDR3. V was trimmed by 10 bases and J by 0 bases, leaving 18 bases between them. CDR3 loop: CATHHERISNYGYTF. DNA of the CDR3: TGTGCCACCCATCACGAGAGAATCTCTAACTATGGCTACACCTTC.

The chain couples TRBV5-6 to TRBJ2-1; D remains unclear. This CDR3 contains 15 residues. Germline CDR1 is SGHDT and CDR2 is YYEEEE. The V and J ends lost 2 bases and 2 bases respectively, with 11 bases between them. The DNA for the CDR3 is TGTGCCAGCAGCTTAGGGAACGTGGCCTACAATGAGCAGTTCTTC. It translates to CASSLGNVAYNEQFF.

V gene TRBV6-5 combines with J gene TRBJ2-4, with a possible D match to TRBD1 (6 bases). CDR3 size: 14 residues. The germline V gene encodes CDR1 MNHEY and CDR2 SVGAGI. V lost 6 bases to trimming and J lost 8 bases, with 17 bases between them. Written as DNA, the CDR3 is TGTGCCAGCAGGTCAGACAGGCGACCCGACATTCAGTACTTC. This gives the protein CASRSDRRPDIQYF.

The chain joins TRBV4-1 to TRBJ1-1; D call uncertain. The germline V gene has CDR1 MGHRA and CDR2 YSYEKL. The CDR3 extends over 14 amino acids. The V end was cut by 4 bases, the J end by 10 bases, with 19 bases between. The CDR3: CASSPSRGQAGAFF. The CDR3 coding sequence is TGCGCCAGCAGCCCTAGTCGGGGTCAGGCTGGAGCTTTCTTT.

This clone was counted once. The V gene is TRBV10-1, the J gene TRBJ2-5, with no clear D. V lost 2 bases to trimming and J lost 6 bases, with 7 bases between them. Germline loops: CDR1 WNHNN, CDR2 SYGVQD (reference sequence). The CDR3 length is 12 residues. CDR3 loop: CASSEEAKTQYF. CDR3 coding DNA: TGCGCCAGCAGTGAGGAAGCGAAGACCCAGTACTTC.

The rearrangement joins TRBV29-1 to TRBJ1-1; the D gene is possibly TRBD1 (5 bases). This CDR3 has 14 residues. V was shortened by 4 bases and J by 0 bases, with 12 bases between the two germline ends. Germline V gene lookup returns CDR1 SQVTM and CDR2 ANQGSEA. For the CDR3, the DNA is TGCAGCGTTGGGGCAGGGCCTATGAACACTGAAGCTTTCTTT. Translated: CSVGAGPMNTEAFF.

The CDR3 bases are TGTGCCAGCAGTTACGCTGGGGGATACGAGCAGTACGTC. Translation gives CASSYAGGYEQYV. The J gene is TRBJ2-7, the V gene TRBV6-6, with D perhaps TRBD1 or TRBD2 (5 bases each). In germline, CDR1 is MNHNY, CDR2 SVGAGI (reference sequence). V lost 2 bases and J 4 bases, leaving 9 bases between the germline ends. The CDR3 has 13 amino acids.

This chain connects TRBV18 to TRBJ1-4, with 9 bases aligning to TRBD1. The germline V gene encodes CDR1 KGHSH and CDR2 LQKENI. The CDR3 has 15 amino acids. V lost 3 bases and J lost 6; bases outside the gene matches: 5. The CDR3 sequence: CASSPRTGVDEKLFF. DNA of the CDR3: TGTGCCAGCTCACCTCGGACAGGGGTGGATGAAAAACTGTTTTTT.

The chain uses TRBV5-1 and TRBJ1-4; perhaps TRBD1 as D (6 bases). Between the trimmed V and J ends, which lost 2 bases and 1 base, there was a span of 12 bases. The CDR3 loop spans 16 amino acids. Germline CDR1 reads SGHRS; CDR2 reads YFSETQ. CDR3 sequence: CASSFSGAGTNEKLFF. In DNA, the CDR3 is TGCGCCAGCAGCTTTTCAGGGGCCGGAACTAATGAAAAACTGTTTTTT.

This clone was counted between two and nine times. The chain links TRBV6-4 to TRBJ1-1; tentative D call: TRBD1 (6 bases). From germline, CDR1 is MRHNA and CDR2 SNTAGT. The CDR3 runs 14 residues. Between the trimmed V and J ends, which lost 5 bases and 2 bases, there was a span of 12 bases. CDR3 nucleotide sequence: TGTGCCAGCAGTCGGACCGGGGGCAACACTGAAGCTTTCTTT. Translated: CASSRTGGNTEAFF.

The chain carries TRBV4-1 and TRBJ2-3; TRBD2 matches 7 bases. Trimming at V came to 9 bases and at J to 7 bases, leaving 13 bases not matched to a gene. Germline assignment: CDR1 MGHRA and CDR2 YSYEKL. This CDR3 is built from 14 residues. The DNA for the CDR3 is TGCGCCAGTACTCGAGTTAGCGGGCATAATACGCAGTATTTT. Encoded protein: CASTRVSGHNTQYF.

The chain carries TRBV30 and TRBJ1-2; TRBD1 agrees at 7 bases. This CDR3 is built from 14 residues. V dropped 2 bases and J dropped 4; count of bases not matched to a gene: 7. From germline, CDR1 is GTSNPN and CDR2 SVGIG (reference sequence). CDR3 DNA: TGTGCCTGGAGTCCTCTGACAGGGTCCTATGGCTACACCTTC. This translates into CAWSPLTGSYGYTF.

The CDR3 here is CAWIGQTPGNGYTF. In nucleotides, the CDR3 is TGTGCCTGGATCGGACAGACCCCAGGGAATGGCTACACCTTC. This sequence joins TRBV30 and TRBJ1-2, with a weak D call TRBD1 (6 bases). Looked up from germline, CDR1 is GTSNPN and CDR2 is SVGIG (reference sequence). Trimming shortened V by 4 bases and J by 6 bases, and 18 bases separated the two germline ends. This CDR3 has 14 residues.

This chain uses TRBV5-5 with TRBJ2-5, with TRBD1 matching 8 bases. The CDR3 runs to 15 residues. Per the germline V gene, CDR1 is SGHKS and CDR2 is YYEKEE (reference sequence). V shed 4 bases, J shed 2 bases, and the junction held 7 bases outside the gene matches. The CDR3, as DNA: TGTGCCAGCAGCCCAGGGGGCACCTCGCAAGAGACCCAGTACTTC. This codes for CASSPGGTSQETQYF.

The chain carries TRBV5-1 and TRBJ1-1; D may be TRBD1 (5 bases). This CDR3 contains 15 residues. Trimming removed 0 bases at V and 3 bases at J, with 12 bases between. CDR1 is SGHRS, CDR2 YFSETQ, per germline. DNA of the CDR3: TGCGCCAGCAGCTTGGAAGGCGGGGGGGACACTGAAGCTTTCTTT. Amino acids: CASSLEGGGDTEAFF. Together with reference TRBV5-1 and TRBJ1-1, the CDR3 gives the full variable domain: KAGVTQTPRYLIKTRGQQVTLSCSPISGHRSVSWYQQTPGQGLQFLFEYFSETQRNKGNFPGRFSGRQFSNSRSEMNVSTLELGDSALYLCASSLEGGGDTEAFFGQGTRLTVV.

This clone has more than one count but fewer than ten. CDR3 bases: TGTGCCAGCAGTTTATCGATGCCCCCAGGGCAGTTCTTC. It codes for CASSLSMPPGQFF. This chain connects TRBV27 to TRBJ2-1; D call uncertain. Germline CDR1 MNHEY, CDR2 SMNVEV (reference sequence). CDR3 length: 13 amino acids. V dropped 0 bases and J dropped 12 bases, with 12 bases sitting between them.

The rearrangement links TRBV9 to TRBJ2-1; TRBD2 matches at 8 bases. Germline-derived CDR1 and CDR2 are SGDLS and YYNGEE. The CDR3 is made up of 14 amino acids. V lost 2 bases, J lost 8 bases, and 6 bases stayed unmatched. The CDR3: CASSVGTSADEQFF. As DNA, the CDR3 is TGTGCCAGCAGCGTCGGGACTAGTGCTGATGAGCAGTTCTTC.

This chain uses TRBV9 with TRBJ2-5, with D perhaps TRBD1 or TRBD2 (6 bases each). The CDR3 is 15 amino acids. The germline CDR1 and CDR2 sequences are SGDLS and YYNGEE. Trimming removed 0 bases at V and 5 bases at J, with 14 bases between. The CDR3 here is CASSVAGAREETQYF. CDR3 sequence (DNA): TGTGCCAGCAGCGTAGCGGGGGCACGAGAGGAGACCCAGTACTTC.

The rearrangement joins TRBV11-2 to TRBJ2-4, with D maybe TRBD1 (5 bases). Looked up from germline, CDR1 is SGHAT and CDR2 is FQNNGV. CDR3 length equals 17 residues. Between the trimmed V and J ends, which lost 4 bases and 0 bases, there was a span of 16 bases. Here the CDR3 DNA reads TGTGCCAGCAGCTCAGGGATTCACTCCCCAGCCAAAAACATTCAGTACTTC. Residues: CASSSGIHSPAKNIQYF.

This chain links TRBV5-1 with TRBJ2-5, with a tentative D call TRBD2 (6 bases). The germline gives CDR1 SGHRS, CDR2 YFSETQ. Trimming left V 4 bases short and J 0 bases short, with 10 bases between. The CDR3 covers 14 residues. CDR3 loop: CASSAGTHQETQYF. The CDR3, as DNA: TGCGCCAGCAGCGCTGGGACTCACCAAGAGACCCAGTACTTC.